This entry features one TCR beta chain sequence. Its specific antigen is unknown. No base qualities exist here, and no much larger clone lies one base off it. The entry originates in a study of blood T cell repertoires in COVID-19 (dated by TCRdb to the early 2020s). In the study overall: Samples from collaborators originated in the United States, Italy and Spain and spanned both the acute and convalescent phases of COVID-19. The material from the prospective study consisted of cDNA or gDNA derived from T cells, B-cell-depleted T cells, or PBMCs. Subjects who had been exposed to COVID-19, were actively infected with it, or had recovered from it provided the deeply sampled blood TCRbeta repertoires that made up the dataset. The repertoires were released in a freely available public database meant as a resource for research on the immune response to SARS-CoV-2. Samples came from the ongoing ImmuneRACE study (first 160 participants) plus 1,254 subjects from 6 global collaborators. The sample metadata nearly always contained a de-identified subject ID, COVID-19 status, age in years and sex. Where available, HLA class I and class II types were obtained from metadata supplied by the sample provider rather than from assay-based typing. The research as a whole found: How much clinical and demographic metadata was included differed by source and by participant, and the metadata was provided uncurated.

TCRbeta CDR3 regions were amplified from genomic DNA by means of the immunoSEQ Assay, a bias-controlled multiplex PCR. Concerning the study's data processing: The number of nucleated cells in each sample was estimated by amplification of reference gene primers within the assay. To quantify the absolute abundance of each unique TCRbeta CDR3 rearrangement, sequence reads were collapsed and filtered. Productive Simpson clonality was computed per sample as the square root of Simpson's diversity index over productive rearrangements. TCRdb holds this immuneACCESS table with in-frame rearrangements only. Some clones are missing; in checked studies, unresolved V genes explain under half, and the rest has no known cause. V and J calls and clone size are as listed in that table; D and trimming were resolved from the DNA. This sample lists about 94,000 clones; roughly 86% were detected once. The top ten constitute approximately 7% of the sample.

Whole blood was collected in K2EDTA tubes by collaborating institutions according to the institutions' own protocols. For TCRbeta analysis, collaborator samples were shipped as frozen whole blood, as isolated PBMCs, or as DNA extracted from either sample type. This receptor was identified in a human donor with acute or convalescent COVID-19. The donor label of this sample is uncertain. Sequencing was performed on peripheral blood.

CDR3 sequence: CASTRGIGDEKLFF. The sequence in DNA is TGTGCCAGCACTCGGGGGATAGGAGATGAAAAACTGTTTTTT. In this chain, TRBV28 is recombined with TRBJ1-4; the D gene is perhaps TRBD1, from 5 matching bases. V drops 7 bases and J drops 6 bases, leaving 15 bases in between. Inclusive of the bounding cysteine and phenylalanine, the CDR3 is 14 residues long. Only the CDR3 portion is preserved as DNA: 42 bases, with reading frame beginning at the first base. CDR1 and CDR2 are drawn from the germline V gene: MDHEN, SYDVKM.